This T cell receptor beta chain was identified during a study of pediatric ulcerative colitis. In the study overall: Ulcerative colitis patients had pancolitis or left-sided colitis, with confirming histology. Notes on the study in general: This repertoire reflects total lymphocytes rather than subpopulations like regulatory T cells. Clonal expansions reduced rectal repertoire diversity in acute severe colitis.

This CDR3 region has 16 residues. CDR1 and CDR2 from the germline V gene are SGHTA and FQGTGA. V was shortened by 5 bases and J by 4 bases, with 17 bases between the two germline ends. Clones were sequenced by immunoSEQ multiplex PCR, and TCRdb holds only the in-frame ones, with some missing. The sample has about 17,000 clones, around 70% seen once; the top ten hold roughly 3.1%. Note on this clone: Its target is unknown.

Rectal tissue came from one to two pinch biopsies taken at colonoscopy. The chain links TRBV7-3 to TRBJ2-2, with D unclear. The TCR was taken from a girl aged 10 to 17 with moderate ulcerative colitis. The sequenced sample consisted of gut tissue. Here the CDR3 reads CASSPSGVRGTGELFF. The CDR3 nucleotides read TGTGCCAGCAGCCCATCTGGGGTACGCGGCACCGGGGAGCTGTTTTTT.